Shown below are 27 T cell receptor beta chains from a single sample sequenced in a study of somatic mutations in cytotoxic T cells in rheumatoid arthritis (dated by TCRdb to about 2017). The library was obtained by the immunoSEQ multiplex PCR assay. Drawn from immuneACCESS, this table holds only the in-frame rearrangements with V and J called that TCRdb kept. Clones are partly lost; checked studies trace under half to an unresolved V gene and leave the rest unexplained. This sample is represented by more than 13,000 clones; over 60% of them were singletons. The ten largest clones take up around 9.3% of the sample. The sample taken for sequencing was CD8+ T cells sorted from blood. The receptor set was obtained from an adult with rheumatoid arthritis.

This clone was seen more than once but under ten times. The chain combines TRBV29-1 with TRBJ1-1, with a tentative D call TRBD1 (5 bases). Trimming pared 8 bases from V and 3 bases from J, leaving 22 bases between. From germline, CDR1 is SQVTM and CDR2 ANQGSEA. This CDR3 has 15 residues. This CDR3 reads CSPRSRGRRYTEAFF. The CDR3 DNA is TGCAGCCCCCGCAGCCGGGGGAGGAGGTACACTGAAGCTTTCTTT.

CDR3 protein: CASSTRFGGEAFF. CDR3 DNA: TGTGCCAGCAGCACCCGTTTTGGGGGCGAAGCTTTCTTT. The V and J genes are TRBV4-2 and TRBJ1-1; TRBD1 is a possible D gene (6 bases). Germline V gene sequence: CDR1 LGHNA, CDR2 YNFKEQ. This CDR3 is 13 amino acids long. Between the trimmed V and J ends, which lost 5 bases and 8 bases, there was a span of 15 bases.

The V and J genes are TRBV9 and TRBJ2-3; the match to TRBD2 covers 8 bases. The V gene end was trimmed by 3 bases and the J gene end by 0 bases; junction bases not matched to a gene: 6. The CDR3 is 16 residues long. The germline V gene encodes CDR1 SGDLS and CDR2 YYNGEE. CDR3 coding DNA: TGTGCCAGCAGCGCCCGGACTAGCCCAAGCACAGATACGCAGTATTTT. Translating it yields CASSARTSPSTDTQYF.

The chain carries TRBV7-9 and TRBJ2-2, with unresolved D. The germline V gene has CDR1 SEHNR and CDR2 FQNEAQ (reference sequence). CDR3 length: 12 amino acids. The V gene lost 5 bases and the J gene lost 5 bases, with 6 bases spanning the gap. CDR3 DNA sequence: TGTGCCAGCAGCGCGGCTACCGGGGAGCTGTTTTTT. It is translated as CASSAATGELFF.

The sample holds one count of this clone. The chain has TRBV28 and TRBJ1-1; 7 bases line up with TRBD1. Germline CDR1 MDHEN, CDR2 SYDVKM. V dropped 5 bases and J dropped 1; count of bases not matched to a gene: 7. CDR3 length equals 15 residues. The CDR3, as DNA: TGTGCCAGCAGTAAGACAGGGTTTCAGAACACTGAAGCTTTCTTT. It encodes CASSKTGFQNTEAFF.

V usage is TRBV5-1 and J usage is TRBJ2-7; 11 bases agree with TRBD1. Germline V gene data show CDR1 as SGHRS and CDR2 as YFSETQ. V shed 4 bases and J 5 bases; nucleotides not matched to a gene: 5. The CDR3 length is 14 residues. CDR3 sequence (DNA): TGCGCCAGCAGCAAGCCGGGACAGGGGGACGAGCAGTACTTC. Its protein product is CASSKPGQGDEQYF. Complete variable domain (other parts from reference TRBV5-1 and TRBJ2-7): KAGVTQTPRYLIKTRGQQVTLSCSPISGHRSVSWYQQTPGQGLQFLFEYFSETQRNKGNFPGRFSGRQFSNSRSEMNVSTLELGDSALYLCASSKPGQGDEQYFGPGTRLTVT.

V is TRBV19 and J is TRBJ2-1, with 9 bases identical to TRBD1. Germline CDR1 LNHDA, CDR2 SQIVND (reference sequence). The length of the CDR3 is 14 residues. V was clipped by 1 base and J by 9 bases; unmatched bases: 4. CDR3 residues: CASSIGGQGREQFF. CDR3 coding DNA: TGTGCCAGTAGTATAGGGGGACAGGGTCGTGAGCAGTTCTTC.

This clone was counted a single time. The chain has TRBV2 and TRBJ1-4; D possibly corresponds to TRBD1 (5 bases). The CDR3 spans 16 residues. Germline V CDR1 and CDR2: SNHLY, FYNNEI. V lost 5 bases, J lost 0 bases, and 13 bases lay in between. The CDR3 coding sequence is TGTGCCAGCAGTACGGGGACCTCTGCAACTAATGAAAAACTGTTTTTT. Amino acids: CASSTGTSATNEKLFF.

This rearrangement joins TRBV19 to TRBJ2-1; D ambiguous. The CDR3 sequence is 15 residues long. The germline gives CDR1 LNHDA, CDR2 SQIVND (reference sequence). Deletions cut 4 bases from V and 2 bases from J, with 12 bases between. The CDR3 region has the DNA TGTGCCAGTAGTAGGGCGGTGGGCCCCTACAATGAGCAGTTCTTC. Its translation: CASSRAVGPYNEQFF.

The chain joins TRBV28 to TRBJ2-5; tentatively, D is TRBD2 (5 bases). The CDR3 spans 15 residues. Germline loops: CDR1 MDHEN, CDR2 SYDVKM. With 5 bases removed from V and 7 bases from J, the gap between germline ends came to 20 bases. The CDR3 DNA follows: TGTGCCAGCAGTCGACCGGGGTTCTCCGGTGGGACCCAGTACTTC. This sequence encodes CASSRPGFSGGTQYF. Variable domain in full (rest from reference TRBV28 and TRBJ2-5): DVKVTQSSRYLVKRTGEKVFLECVQDMDHENMFWYRQDPGLGLRLIYFSYDVKMKEKGDIPEGYSVSREKKERFSLILESASTNQTSMYLCASSRPGFSGGTQYFGPGTRLLVL.

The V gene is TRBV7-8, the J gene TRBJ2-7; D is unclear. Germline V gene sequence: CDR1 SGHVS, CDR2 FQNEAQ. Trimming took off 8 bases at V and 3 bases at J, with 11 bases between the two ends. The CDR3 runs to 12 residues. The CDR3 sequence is CASRENSYEQYF. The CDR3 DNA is TGTGCCAGCCGCGAGAACAGCTACGAGCAGTACTTC.

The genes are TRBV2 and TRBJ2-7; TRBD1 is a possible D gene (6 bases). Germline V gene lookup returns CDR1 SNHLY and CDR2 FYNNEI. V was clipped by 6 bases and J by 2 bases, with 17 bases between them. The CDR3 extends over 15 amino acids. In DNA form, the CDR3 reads TGTGCCAGCAGGTTCGGGACACTAAGCGCCTACGAGCAGTACTTC. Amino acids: CASRFGTLSAYEQYF.

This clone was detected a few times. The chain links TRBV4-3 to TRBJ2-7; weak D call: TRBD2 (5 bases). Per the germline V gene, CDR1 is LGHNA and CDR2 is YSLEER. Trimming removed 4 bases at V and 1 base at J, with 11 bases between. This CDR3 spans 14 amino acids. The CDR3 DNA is TGCGCCAGCAGCCGGGAGACCCTGTCCTACGAGCAGTACTTC. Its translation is CASSRETLSYEQYF.

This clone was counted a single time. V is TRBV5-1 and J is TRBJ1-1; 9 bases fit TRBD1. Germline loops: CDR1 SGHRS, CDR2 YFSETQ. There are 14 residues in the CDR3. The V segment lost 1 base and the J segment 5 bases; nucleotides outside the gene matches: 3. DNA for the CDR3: TGCGCCAGCAGCTTGCGCGGACAGGGGACTGAAGCTTTCTTT. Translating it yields CASSLRGQGTEAFF.

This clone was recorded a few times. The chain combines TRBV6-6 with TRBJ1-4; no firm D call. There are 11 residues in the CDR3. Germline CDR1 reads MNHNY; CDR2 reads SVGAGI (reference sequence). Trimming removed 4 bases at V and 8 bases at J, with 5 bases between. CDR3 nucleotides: TGTGCCAGCAGTTCCCGGGAAAAACTGTTTTTT. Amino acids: CASSSREKLFF.

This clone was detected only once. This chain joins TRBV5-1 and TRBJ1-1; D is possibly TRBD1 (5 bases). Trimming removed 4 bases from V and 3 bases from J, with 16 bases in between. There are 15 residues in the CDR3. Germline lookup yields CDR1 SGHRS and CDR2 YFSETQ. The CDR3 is CASSTYGGKDTEAFF. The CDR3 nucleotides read TGCGCCAGCAGCACGTATGGGGGAAAGGACACTGAAGCTTTCTTT.

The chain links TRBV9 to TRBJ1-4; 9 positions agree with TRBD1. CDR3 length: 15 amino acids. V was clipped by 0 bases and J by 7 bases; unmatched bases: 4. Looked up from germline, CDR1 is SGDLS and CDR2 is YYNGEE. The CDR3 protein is CASSVAGTGREKLFF. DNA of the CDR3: TGTGCCAGCAGCGTAGCAGGGACAGGGCGTGAAAAACTGTTTTTT.

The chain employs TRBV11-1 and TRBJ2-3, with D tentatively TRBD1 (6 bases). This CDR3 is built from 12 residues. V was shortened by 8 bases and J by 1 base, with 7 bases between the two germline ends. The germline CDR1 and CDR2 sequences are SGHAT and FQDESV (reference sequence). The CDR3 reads CASSGGTDTQYF. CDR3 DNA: TGTGCCAGCTCAGGGGGCACAGATACGCAGTATTTT.

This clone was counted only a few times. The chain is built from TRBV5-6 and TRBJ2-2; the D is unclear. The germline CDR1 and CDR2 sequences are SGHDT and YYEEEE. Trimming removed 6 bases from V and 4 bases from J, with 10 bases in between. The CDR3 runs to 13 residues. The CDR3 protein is CASTSRGTGELFF. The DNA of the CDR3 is TGTGCCAGCACCTCTCGTGGCACCGGGGAGCTGTTTTTT.

CDR3 amino acids: CSVEGQSNYGYTF. The CDR3 bases are TGCAGCGTTGAGGGACAGAGCAACTATGGCTACACCTTC. The rearrangement uses TRBV29-1 and TRBJ1-2; 7 bases align to TRBD1. Germline CDR1 and CDR2: SQVTM and ANQGSEA. The CDR3 has 13 amino acids. V trimming: 3 bases; J trimming: 2 bases; junction bases outside the gene matches: 3. Full variable domain (remainder filled in from reference TRBV29-1 and TRBJ1-2): SAVISQKPSRDICQRGTSLTIQCQVDSQVTMMFWYRQQPGQSLTLIATANQGSEATYESGFVIDKFPISRPNLTFSTLTVSNMSPEDSSIYLCSVEGQSNYGYTFGSGTRLTVV.

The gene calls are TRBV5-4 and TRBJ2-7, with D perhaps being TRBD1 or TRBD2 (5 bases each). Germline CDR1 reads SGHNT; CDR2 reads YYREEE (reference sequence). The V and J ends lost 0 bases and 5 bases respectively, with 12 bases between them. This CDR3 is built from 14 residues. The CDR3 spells CASSLEGSRDEQYF. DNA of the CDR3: TGTGCCAGCAGCTTGGAGGGGAGTAGGGACGAGCAGTACTTC. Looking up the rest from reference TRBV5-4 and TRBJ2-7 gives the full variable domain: ETGVTQSPTHLIKTRGQQVTLRCSSQSGHNTVSWYQQALGQGPQFIFQYYREEENGRGNFPPRFSGLQFPNYSSELNVNALELDDSALYLCASSLEGSRDEQYFGPGTRLTVT.

The chain's CDR3 is CSARGTGVGYEQYF. CDR3 nucleotides: TGCAGCGCCCGAGGGACAGGGGTGGGCTACGAGCAGTACTTC. The gene calls are TRBV29-1 and TRBJ2-7; 10 bases map to TRBD1. The trim removed 7 bases at V and 3 bases at J, leaving 9 bases unmatched. Germline CDR1 is SQVTM and CDR2 is ANQGSEA. This CDR3 is 14 amino acids long.

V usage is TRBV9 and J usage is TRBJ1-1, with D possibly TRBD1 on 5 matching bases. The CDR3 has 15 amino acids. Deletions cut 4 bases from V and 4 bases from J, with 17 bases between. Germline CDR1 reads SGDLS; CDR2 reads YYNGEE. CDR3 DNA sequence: TGTGCCAGCAGCACCTCGGCAAAAGGGGCCACTGAAGCTTTCTTT. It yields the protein CASSTSAKGATEAFF.

The DNA of the CDR3 is TGTGCCAGCAGCCCTTGGTCGAACACCGGGGAGCTGTTTTTT. Protein sequence: CASSPWSNTGELFF. This sequence joins TRBV13 and TRBJ2-2; D gene unclear. V dropped 5 bases and J dropped 0 bases, with 7 bases sitting between them. Germline V gives CDR1 PRHDT, CDR2 FYEKMQ (reference sequence). The CDR3 runs to 14 residues.

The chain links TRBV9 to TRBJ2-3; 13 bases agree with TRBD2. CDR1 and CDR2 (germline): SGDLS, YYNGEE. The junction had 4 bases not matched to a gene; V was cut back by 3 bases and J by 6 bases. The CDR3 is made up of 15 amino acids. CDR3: CASSALAGGADTQYF. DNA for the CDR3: TGTGCCAGCAGCGCACTAGCGGGGGGGGCGGATACGCAGTATTTT.

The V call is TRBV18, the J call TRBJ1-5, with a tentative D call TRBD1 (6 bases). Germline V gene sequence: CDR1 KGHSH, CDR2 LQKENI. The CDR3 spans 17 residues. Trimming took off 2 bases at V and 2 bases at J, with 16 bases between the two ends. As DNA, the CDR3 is TGTGCCAGCTCACCATGGGGGGGCGGAGAGGGCAATCAGCCCCAGCATTTT. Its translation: CASSPWGGGEGNQPQHF.

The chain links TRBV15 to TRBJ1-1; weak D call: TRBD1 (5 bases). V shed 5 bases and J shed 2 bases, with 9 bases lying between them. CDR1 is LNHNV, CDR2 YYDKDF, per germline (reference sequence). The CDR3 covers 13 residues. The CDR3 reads CATSSGFNTEAFF. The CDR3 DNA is TGTGCCACCAGCTCAGGGTTTAACACTGAAGCTTTCTTT.